The clone carrying this T cell receptor (beta chain) was counted only a few times. The data are from a study of T cells in Graves' hyperthyroidism and ophthalmopathy. The CDR3 has 15 amino acids. V gave up 4 bases and J gave up 6 bases, with 13 bases separating them. Germline V gene lookup returns CDR1 SNHLY and CDR2 FYNNEI. There were TCR beta CDR3 regions amplified from RNA transcripts. Initially, a first-round RT-PCR of the TCR CDR3 employed the HTBI primer set. One entry per CDR3 protein results from TCRdb running MiXCR on the multiplex PCR reads. The repertoire holds about 380,000 distinct CDR3 sequences, with about 18% as singletons.

The clonotype originates from a man aged 18 to 30 with Graves' ophthalmopathy. Material: blood. This rearrangement joins TRBV2 to TRBJ2-6; a weak D match, TRBD2 (7 bases). The CDR3 DNA reads as TGTGCCAGCAGTGTAGGGGGGGTTCAGGCCAACGTCCTGACTTTC. This sequence encodes CASSVGGVQANVLTF. Complete variable domain (other parts from reference TRBV2 and TRBJ2-6): EPEVTQTPSHQVTQMGQEVILRCVPISNHLYFYWYRQILGQKVEFLVSFYNNEISEKSEIFDDQFSVERPDGSNFTLKIRSTKLEDSAMYFCASSVGGVQANVLTFGAGSRLTVL.